This TCR beta chain derives from a study of blood T cell repertoires in COVID-19. In the source study's methods: Estimates of nucleated cell counts were drawn from the amplification of reference gene primers. Repertoires were generated with immunoSEQ multiplex PCR, while TCRdb's copy carries only in-frame clones and drops some. V and J calls and clone size are as listed in that table; D and trimming were resolved from the DNA. The data contain more than 300,000 clones, 87% of them singletons. V gave up 1 base and J gave up 3 bases; unmatched junction bases: 3. Germline V gene data show CDR1 as LGHNA and CDR2 as YNFKEQ. The CDR3 totals 15 residues.

This chain uses TRBV4-2 with TRBJ2-7; 10 bases match TRBD1. This clonotype was obtained from a man in his forties in a cohort exposed to, infected with or recovered from COVID-19 (not recorded which). The sample comprised PBMCs or T cells enriched from blood (not recorded which). The CDR3 region is CASSQVGTGDYEQYF. The DNA for the CDR3 is TGTGCCAGCAGCCAAGTGGGGACAGGGGACTACGAGCAGTACTTC.